In its sample, the clone carrying this T cell receptor beta chain was seen many times. Antigen: not known. Time point in this sample: sample taken at primary tumor resection. In each case, whole RNA from tumor, nontumor lung or frozen PBMC was sequenced unsorted. A total of approximately 77 untreated early-stage non-small cell lung cancer patients served as donors. The data are from a study of spatial heterogeneity in lung cancer. The germline V gene has CDR1 SGHRS and CDR2 YFSETQ. Trimming stripped 0 bases from V and 1 base from J, with 4 bases between. The CDR3 contains 14 residues. Study conclusions and caveats: Expanded tumor TCRs that were ubiquitous appeared in blood more at resection than follow-up.

MiXCR, run by TCRdb on the 5' RACE reads, gives a single entry per CDR3 protein. The sample carries 70,000 to 90,000 distinct CDR3 sequences, about an eighth recorded once. The sequence was collected from a male donor with early-stage non-small cell lung cancer. The sample in question was PBMCs, obtained at surgery. The V and J genes are TRBV5-1 and TRBJ2-2; D is uncertain. The CDR3 spells CASSLDVNTGELFF. CDR3 nucleotide sequence: TGCGCCAGCAGCTTGGACGTGAACACCGGGGAGCTGTTTTTT.